The rows below give T cell receptor beta chains drawn from one sample of a study of blood T cell repertoires in COVID-19. Repertoires were generated with immunoSEQ multiplex PCR, while TCRdb's copy carries only in-frame clones and drops some. The table lists over 80,000 clones, around 67% of them singletons. Sequencing was performed on peripheral blood. The receptors derive from a man in his 70s with COVID-19, enrolled during active disease. The CDR3 runs from the conserved cysteine through the conserved F or W. D genes are given only for firm matches. Clone size appears in some rows only: once, few, many, or a class for an expanded clone.

v_call: TRBV6-5
d_call: TRBD1
j_call: TRBJ1-2
clone_size: NA
cdr3_aa: CASRAGQGYGYTF
cdr3_nt: TGTGCCAGCAGGGCGGGACAGGGATATGGCTACACCTTC

v_call: TRBV3-1/TRBV3-2
d_call: TRBD2
j_call: TRBJ2-5
clone_size: NA
cdr3_aa: CASRRAGVRVETQYF
cdr3_nt: TGTGCCAGCAGACGTGCGGGGGTTCGCGTGGAGACCCAGTACTTC

v_call: TRBV5-1
d_call: TRBD2
j_call: TRBJ2-7
clone_size: NA
cdr3_aa: CASSLLAGGSYEQYF
cdr3_nt: TGCGCCAGCAGCTTATTAGCGGGAGGGTCCTACGAGCAGTACTTC

v_call: TRBV6-5
d_call: NA
j_call: TRBJ2-7
clone_size: NA
cdr3_aa: CATAQAATYEQYF
cdr3_nt: TGTGCCACCGCCCAAGCGGCCACTTACGAGCAGTACTTC

v_call: TRBV5-1
d_call: TRBD2
j_call: TRBJ2-1
clone_size: NA
cdr3_aa: CASSFTSGSNEQFF
cdr3_nt: TGCGCCAGCAGCTTTACTAGCGGGAGTAATGAGCAGTTCTTC

v_call: TRBV7-9
d_call: TRBD2
j_call: TRBJ2-5
clone_size: NA
cdr3_aa: CASSPGGTSGSFKETQYF
cdr3_nt: TGTGCCAGCAGCCCAGGTGGGACTAGCGGGTCTTTTAAAGAGACCCAGTACTTC

v_call: TRBV6-5
d_call: NA
j_call: TRBJ2-7
clone_size: NA
cdr3_aa: CASSYRLAGASYEQYF
cdr3_nt: TGTGCCAGCAGTTACCGATTGGCGGGGGCGTCCTACGAGCAGTACTTC

v_call: TRBV6-2/TRBV6-3
d_call: TRBD1
j_call: TRBJ1-2
clone_size: NA
cdr3_aa: CASSYQDRGLGGYTF
cdr3_nt: TGTGCCAGCAGTTACCAGGACAGGGGACTCGGTGGCTACACCTTC

v_call: TRBV7-3
d_call: NA
j_call: TRBJ2-1
clone_size: NA
cdr3_aa: CASSLRGAGPNEQFF
cdr3_nt: TGTGCCAGCAGCTTAAGAGGTGCGGGCCCCAATGAGCAGTTCTTC

v_call: TRBV27
d_call: TRBD1
j_call: TRBJ2-7
clone_size: NA
cdr3_aa: CASSLGTGAYEQYF
cdr3_nt: TGTGCCAGCAGTCTGGGGACAGGAGCCTACGAGCAGTACTTC

v_call: TRBV7-2
d_call: TRBD2
j_call: TRBJ2-7
clone_size: NA
cdr3_aa: CASSTTSGIGEQYF
cdr3_nt: TGTGCCAGCAGCACGACTAGCGGGATAGGCGAGCAGTACTTC

v_call: TRBV15
d_call: TRBD1
j_call: TRBJ1-2
clone_size: NA
cdr3_aa: CATSRSANFDRAYGYTF
cdr3_nt: TGTGCCACCAGCAGATCCGCGAACTTCGACAGGGCCTATGGCTACACCTTC

v_call: TRBV24-1
d_call: TRBD1
j_call: TRBJ1-2
clone_size: once
cdr3_aa: CATSDPRRGTGNYGYTF
cdr3_nt: TGTGCCACCAGTGATCCAAGGAGGGGGACAGGGAACTATGGCTACACCTTC

v_call: TRBV11-1
d_call: TRBD1
j_call: TRBJ2-7
clone_size: NA
cdr3_aa: CASSFTGDEQYF
cdr3_nt: TGTGCCAGCAGCTTTACAGGGGACGAGCAGTACTTC

v_call: TRBV28
d_call: NA
j_call: TRBJ1-2
clone_size: NA
cdr3_aa: CASSSFGQFWGYTF
cdr3_nt: TGTGCCAGCAGTTCTTTTGGACAGTTTTGGGGCTACACCTTC

v_call: TRBV11-2
d_call: NA
j_call: TRBJ2-7
clone_size: NA
cdr3_aa: CASSSPLALWTVTTYEQYF
cdr3_nt: TGTGCCAGCAGCTCGCCGTTAGCGCTCTGGACAGTAACCACCTACGAGCAGTACTTC

v_call: TRBV29-1
d_call: TRBD1
j_call: TRBJ2-7
clone_size: NA
cdr3_aa: CSALTGGPHEQYF
cdr3_nt: TGCAGCGCCTTGACAGGGGGGCCCCACGAGCAGTACTTC

v_call: TRBV7-9
d_call: NA
j_call: TRBJ1-4
clone_size: few
cdr3_aa: CASSLLDEKLFF
cdr3_nt: TGTGCCAGCAGCTTATTAGATGAAAAACTGTTTTTT

v_call: TRBV9
d_call: TRBD1
j_call: TRBJ1-5
clone_size: few
cdr3_aa: CASSAGTGDSNQPQHF
cdr3_nt: TGTGCCAGCAGCGCCGGGACAGGAGATAGCAATCAGCCCCAGCATTTT

v_call: TRBV5-1
d_call: NA
j_call: TRBJ2-6
clone_size: NA
cdr3_aa: CASSLGGSSGANVLTF
cdr3_nt: TGCGCCAGCAGCCTCGGGGGATCCTCTGGGGCCAACGTCCTGACTTTC

v_call: TRBV4-1
d_call: NA
j_call: TRBJ2-1
clone_size: NA
cdr3_aa: CASSQRRRHNEQFF
cdr3_nt: TGCGCCAGCAGCCAAAGGAGAAGACACAATGAGCAGTTCTTC

v_call: TRBV19
d_call: TRBD1
j_call: TRBJ1-3
clone_size: once
cdr3_aa: CASSETTGSGNTIYF
cdr3_nt: TGTGCCAGTAGTGAAACGACAGGGTCTGGAAACACCATATATTTT

v_call: TRBV7-3
d_call: NA
j_call: TRBJ2-6
clone_size: NA
cdr3_aa: CATGVSGANVLTF
cdr3_nt: TGTGCCACGGGGGTCTCTGGGGCCAACGTCCTGACTTTC

v_call: TRBV18
d_call: TRBD1
j_call: TRBJ2-1
clone_size: NA
cdr3_aa: CASSQGQGAYNEQFF
cdr3_nt: TGTGCCAGCTCACAGGGACAGGGAGCCTACAATGAGCAGTTCTTC

v_call: TRBV7-8
d_call: TRBD1
j_call: TRBJ1-2
clone_size: NA
cdr3_aa: CASSLHRGANYGYTF
cdr3_nt: TGTGCCAGCAGCTTACACAGGGGAGCTAACTATGGCTACACCTTC

v_call: TRBV27
d_call: TRBD1
j_call: TRBJ1-2
clone_size: NA
cdr3_aa: CASSPRTGGGNNYGYTF
cdr3_nt: TGTGCCAGCAGTCCTCGGACAGGGGGCGGAAATAACTATGGCTACACCTTC

v_call: TRBV19
d_call: NA
j_call: TRBJ2-7
clone_size: few
cdr3_aa: CASSEGTSGEQYF
cdr3_nt: TGTGCCAGTAGTGAGGGCACAAGTGGCGAGCAGTACTTC

v_call: TRBV29-1
d_call: NA
j_call: TRBJ2-1
clone_size: NA
cdr3_aa: CSVGGYSYNEQFF
cdr3_nt: TGCAGCGTAGGAGGTTACTCCTACAATGAGCAGTTCTTC

v_call: TRBV9
d_call: TRBD2
j_call: TRBJ2-5
clone_size: NA
cdr3_aa: CASSVQGLAGQETQYF
cdr3_nt: TGTGCCAGCAGCGTCCAAGGACTAGCGGGACAAGAGACCCAGTACTTC

v_call: TRBV7-2
d_call: TRBD1
j_call: TRBJ2-5
clone_size: NA
cdr3_aa: CASSRDSQETQYF
cdr3_nt: TGTGCCAGCAGCAGGGACAGCCAAGAGACCCAGTACTTC

v_call: TRBV29-1
d_call: TRBD1
j_call: TRBJ2-3
clone_size: NA
cdr3_aa: CSVRDRGTTDTQYF
cdr3_nt: TGCAGCGTCCGGGACAGGGGTACTACAGATACGCAGTATTTT

v_call: TRBV6-5
d_call: NA
j_call: TRBJ2-2
clone_size: few
cdr3_aa: CASTESFTGELFF
cdr3_nt: TGTGCCAGCACCGAGAGCTTTACCGGGGAGCTGTTTTTT

v_call: TRBV9
d_call: TRBD1
j_call: TRBJ2-5
clone_size: few
cdr3_aa: CASSVLQGAVGETQYF
cdr3_nt: TGTGCCAGCAGCGTGCTCCAGGGGGCAGTAGGAGAGACCCAGTACTTC

v_call: TRBV28
d_call: NA
j_call: TRBJ1-1
clone_size: NA
cdr3_aa: CASRPTGTNTEAFF
cdr3_nt: TGTGCCAGCAGGCCCACAGGGACGAACACTGAAGCTTTCTTT

v_call: TRBV7-9
d_call: NA
j_call: TRBJ2-1
clone_size: NA
cdr3_aa: CASSLAAGLIIDEQFF
cdr3_nt: TGTGCCAGCAGCTTAGCGGCGGGCTTGATCATAGATGAGCAGTTCTTC

v_call: TRBV27
d_call: NA
j_call: TRBJ2-1
clone_size: NA
cdr3_aa: CASSLDSYNEQFF
cdr3_nt: TGTGCCAGCAGTTTGGACAGTTACAATGAGCAGTTCTTC

v_call: TRBV11-2
d_call: NA
j_call: TRBJ2-3
clone_size: NA
cdr3_aa: CASRTLSGRGLGTQYF
cdr3_nt: TGTGCCAGCCGTACGTTAAGCGGCCGAGGCCTTGGTACGCAGTATTTT

v_call: TRBV12-5
d_call: NA
j_call: TRBJ2-2
clone_size: NA
cdr3_aa: CASGLSRELFF
cdr3_nt: TGTGCTAGTGGTTTAAGCCGGGAGCTGTTTTTT

v_call: TRBV9
d_call: TRBD1
j_call: TRBJ1-3
clone_size: NA
cdr3_aa: CASSPTGQGENTIYF
cdr3_nt: TGTGCCAGCAGCCCGACGGGACAGGGTGAAAACACCATATATTTT

v_call: TRBV5-4
d_call: NA
j_call: TRBJ2-3
clone_size: few
cdr3_aa: CASSTASSGSYF
cdr3_nt: TGTGCCAGCAGCACAGCTAGCAGTGGATCGTATTTT

v_call: TRBV9
d_call: NA
j_call: TRBJ2-4
clone_size: NA
cdr3_aa: CASSVGTDTYQAKNIQYF
cdr3_nt: TGTGCCAGCAGCGTAGGAACGGACACCTATCAAGCCAAAAACATTCAGTACTTC

v_call: TRBV27
d_call: NA
j_call: TRBJ2-2
clone_size: NA
cdr3_aa: CASSLRGLTGELFF
cdr3_nt: TGTGCCAGCAGTTTAAGGGGACTCACCGGGGAGCTGTTTTTT

v_call: TRBV28
d_call: TRBD2
j_call: TRBJ2-1
clone_size: NA
cdr3_aa: CASSPLAGGWYNEQFF
cdr3_nt: TGTGCCAGCAGTCCACTAGCGGGAGGTTGGTACAATGAGCAGTTCTTC

v_call: TRBV24-1
d_call: TRBD1
j_call: TRBJ2-1
clone_size: NA
cdr3_aa: CATSDQPGTGHNNEQFF
cdr3_nt: TGTGCCACCAGTGATCAACCCGGGACAGGACATAACAATGAGCAGTTCTTC

v_call: TRBV5-6
d_call: TRBD2
j_call: TRBJ2-5
clone_size: NA
cdr3_aa: CASSLETSGGNWVETQYF
cdr3_nt: TGTGCCAGCAGCTTGGAGACTAGCGGCGGGAACTGGGTGGAGACCCAGTACTTC

v_call: TRBV30
d_call: NA
j_call: TRBJ2-5
clone_size: NA
cdr3_aa: CAWKVGDIRIVRETQYF
cdr3_nt: TGTGCCTGGAAGGTTGGGGACATTCGTATTGTACGAGAGACCCAGTACTTC

v_call: TRBV7-7
d_call: NA
j_call: TRBJ2-2
clone_size: NA
cdr3_aa: CASSLQGATINTGELFF
cdr3_nt: TGTGCTAGCAGCTTACAAGGGGCCACAATAAACACCGGGGAGCTGTTTTTT

v_call: TRBV24-1
d_call: TRBD2
j_call: TRBJ2-7
clone_size: NA
cdr3_aa: CATSESRGVSYEQYF
cdr3_nt: TGTGCCACCAGTGAGTCGCGGGGGGTGTCCTACGAGCAGTACTTC

v_call: TRBV18
d_call: NA
j_call: TRBJ1-3
clone_size: NA
cdr3_aa: CASSPLEGNTIYF
cdr3_nt: TGTGCCAGCTCACCACTTGAGGGAAACACCATATATTTT

v_call: TRBV7-3
d_call: TRBD2
j_call: TRBJ2-7
clone_size: NA
cdr3_aa: CASSPGLAGVDEQYF
cdr3_nt: TGTGCCAGCAGCCCCGGACTAGCGGGAGTTGACGAGCAGTACTTC

v_call: TRBV29-1
d_call: NA
j_call: TRBJ2-7
clone_size: NA
cdr3_aa: CSVEERLGYEQYF
cdr3_nt: TGCAGCGTTGAAGAACGACTGGGCTACGAGCAGTACTTC

v_call: TRBV15
d_call: TRBD1
j_call: TRBJ2-3
clone_size: NA
cdr3_aa: CATGRGQASTDTQYF
cdr3_nt: TGTGCCACCGGGCGGGGACAGGCTAGCACAGATACGCAGTATTTT

v_call: TRBV7-2
d_call: NA
j_call: TRBJ2-1
clone_size: NA
cdr3_aa: CASRVGEYNEQFF
cdr3_nt: TGTGCCAGCAGGGTTGGGGAGTACAATGAGCAGTTCTTC

v_call: TRBV3-1/TRBV3-2
d_call: NA
j_call: TRBJ1-1
clone_size: NA
cdr3_aa: CASSHLRLNTEAFF
cdr3_nt: TGTGCCAGCAGCCATTTGAGGCTGAACACTGAAGCTTTCTTT

v_call: TRBV5-1
d_call: TRBD2
j_call: TRBJ2-5
clone_size: NA
cdr3_aa: CASSVASGGLQETQYF
cdr3_nt: TGCGCCAGCAGCGTGGCTAGCGGCGGCCTCCAAGAGACCCAGTACTTC